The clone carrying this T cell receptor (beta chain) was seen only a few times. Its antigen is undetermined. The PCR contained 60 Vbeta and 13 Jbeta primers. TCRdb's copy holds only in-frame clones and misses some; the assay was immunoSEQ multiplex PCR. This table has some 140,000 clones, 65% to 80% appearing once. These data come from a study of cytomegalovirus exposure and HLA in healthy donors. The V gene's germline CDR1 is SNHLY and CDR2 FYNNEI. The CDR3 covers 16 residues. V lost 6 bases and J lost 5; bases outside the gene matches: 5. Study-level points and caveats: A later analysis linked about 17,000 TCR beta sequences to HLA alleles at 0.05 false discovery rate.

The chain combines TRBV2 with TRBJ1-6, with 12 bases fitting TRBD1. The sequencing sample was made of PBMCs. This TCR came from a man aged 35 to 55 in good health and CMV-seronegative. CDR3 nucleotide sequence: TGTGCCAGCAGGGGGACAGGGGGCAGTAATAATTCACCCCTCCACTTT. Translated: CASRGTGGSNNSPLHF. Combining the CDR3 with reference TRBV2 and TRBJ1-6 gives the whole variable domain EPEVTQTPSHQVTQMGQEVILRCVPISNHLYFYWYRQILGQKVEFLVSFYNNEISEKSEIFDDQFSVERPDGSNFTLKIRSTKLEDSAMYFCASRGTGGSNNSPLHFGNGTRLTVT.